Shown below are 32 T cell receptor beta chains from a single sample sequenced in a study of blood T cell repertoires in COVID-19. Repertoires were generated with immunoSEQ multiplex PCR, while TCRdb's copy carries only in-frame clones and drops some. The data show about 330,000 clones, approximately 89% seen once. Sequenced: PBMCs or T cells enriched from blood (not recorded which). The receptors were sampled from a woman aged 30 to 39 who had recovered from COVID-19.

The chain recombines TRBV23-1 with TRBJ2-7; 7 bases line up with TRBD1. TRBV23-1 belongs to the ORF category, with a function that is uncertain. This CDR3 contains 20 residues. Trimming took 6 bases from V and 0 from J; bases not matched to a gene: 23. CDR3 amino acids: CASSALRAGQAVSTSYEQYF. The CDR3, as DNA: TGCGCCAGCAGCGCCCTCAGAGCCGGACAGGCCGTGTCCACCTCCTACGAGCAGTACTTC.

This chain uses TRBV2 with TRBJ1-6, with D uncertain. CDR3 length: 13 amino acids. The ends were cut back, 4 bases at V and 9 bases at J, with 10 bases in the middle. CDR1 and CDR2 from the germline V gene are SNHLY and FYNNEI. In nucleotides, the CDR3 is TGTGCCAGCAGTGTTTACGTGAGTTCACCCCTCCACTTT. Protein sequence: CASSVYVSSPLHF.

This clone appeared a single time. The chain joins TRBV19 to TRBJ2-7, with D hard to call. Trimming left V 3 bases short and J 6 bases short, with 15 bases between. Looked up from germline, CDR1 is LNHDA and CDR2 is SQIVND (reference sequence). The CDR3 loop spans 14 amino acids. CDR3 sequence: CASSISARSSEQYF. The CDR3 DNA reads as TGTGCCAGTAGTATCTCGGCTAGGTCGAGCGAGCAGTACTTC.

The rearrangement joins TRBV19 to TRBJ1-5, with D tentatively TRBD1 (5 bases). Trimming took off 6 bases at V and 6 bases at J, with 15 bases between the two ends. There are 14 residues in the CDR3. Germline lookup yields CDR1 LNHDA and CDR2 SQIVND (reference sequence). As DNA, the CDR3 is TGTGCCAGTAGAACTCCAGGGCTCGGTCAGCCCCAGCATTTT. This translates into CASRTPGLGQPQHF.

V gene TRBV6-2 or TRBV6-3 combines with J gene TRBJ1-2; 7 bases match TRBD1. The CDR3 is 14 amino acids. V gave up 4 bases and J gave up 5 bases; unmatched junction bases: 7. CDR1 is MNHEY, CDR2 SVGEGT, per germline. The CDR3 loop reads CASSWPAQGYGYTF. CDR3 nucleotides: TGTGCCAGCAGTTGGCCCGCACAGGGGTATGGCTACACCTTC.

V usage is TRBV5-6 and J usage is TRBJ1-2; 12 bases align to TRBD1. The V and J ends lost 4 bases and 6 bases, in that order; junction bases with no gene match: 7. The CDR3 sequence is 15 residues long. The germline gives CDR1 SGHDT, CDR2 YYEEEE. As DNA, the CDR3 is TGTGCCAGCAGCAACCGGGACAGGGGGCTGCATGGCTACACCTTC. This encodes CASSNRDRGLHGYTF.

The chain uses TRBV4-1 and TRBJ2-5, with D possibly TRBD1 on 5 matching bases. Per germline, CDR1 MGHRA and CDR2 YSYEKL. The germline V and J ends were trimmed by 1 base and 4 bases, with 10 bases remaining between them. The CDR3 is 14 residues long. The CDR3 is CASSQVGVLETQYF. DNA for the CDR3: TGCGCCAGCAGCCAAGTAGGGGTTCTAGAGACCCAGTACTTC.

The chain has TRBV6-1 and TRBJ1-6, with 7 bases identical to TRBD1. Germline CDR1 and CDR2: MNHNS and SASEGT. V was clipped by 4 bases and J by 7 bases; unmatched bases: 13. The CDR3 is made up of 17 amino acids. CDR3 nucleotide sequence: TGTGCCAGCAGTGCCAGACAGGGACAAGTCCCGAATTCACCCCTCCACTTT. Its translation: CASSARQGQVPNSPLHF.

The CDR3 spells CASSLYRRTEAFF. Written as DNA, the CDR3 is TGTGCCAGCAGTTTGTATAGAAGAACTGAAGCTTTCTTT. The chain couples TRBV28 to TRBJ1-1; no firm D call. Germline assignment: CDR1 MDHEN and CDR2 SYDVKM. CDR3 size: 13 residues. The ends were cut back, 3 bases at V and 5 bases at J, with 10 bases in the middle.

The chain employs TRBV5-4 and TRBJ1-6, with TRBD1 matching over 8 bases. The V gene end was trimmed by 1 base and the J gene end by 9 bases; junction bases not matched to a gene: 3. CDR1 SGHNT and CDR2 YYREEE come from the germline V gene (reference sequence). The CDR3 runs to 14 residues. The CDR3 DNA sequence: TGTGCCAGCAGCTTGACAGGGGGTAGTTCACCCCTCCACTTT. This encodes CASSLTGGSSPLHF.

This chain joins TRBV18 and TRBJ1-1; 8 positions agree with TRBD1. The ends lost 7 bases at V and 1 base at J; junction bases unmatched: 2. Germline assignment: CDR1 KGHSH and CDR2 LQKENI. The CDR3 is 13 residues long. The CDR3 DNA reads TGTGCCAGCTGCGGACAGGGGAACACTGAAGCTTTCTTT. This gives the protein CASCGQGNTEAFF.

This chain connects TRBV13 to TRBJ1-4, with D unresolved. The CDR3 has 15 amino acids. Germline-derived CDR1 and CDR2 are PRHDT and FYEKMQ (reference sequence). V was shortened by 5 bases and J by 2 bases, with 12 bases between the two germline ends. The CDR3 loop is CASSPRGETNEKLFF. CDR3 sequence (DNA): TGTGCCAGCAGCCCCCGAGGAGAGACTAATGAAAAACTGTTTTTT.

The gene calls are TRBV10-3 and TRBJ1-3; D remains ambiguous. This CDR3 is built from 14 residues. Germline loops: CDR1 ENHRY, CDR2 SYGVKD. V lost 10 bases and J 1 base, leaving 14 bases between the germline ends. The CDR3 nucleotides read TGTGCCACCTCTAGGGAGGCGTCTGGAAACACCATATATTTT. Protein product: CATSREASGNTIYF.

The genes are TRBV9 and TRBJ2-1; 7 nucleotides match TRBD2. The germline CDR1 and CDR2 sequences are SGDLS and YYNGEE. The CDR3 is made up of 13 amino acids. Losses at the gene ends were 0 bases for V and 12 bases for J; bases not matched to a gene: 6. In DNA form, the CDR3 reads TGTGCCAGCAGCGTAGATCGGACTAGTGGGCAGTTCTTC. This translates into CASSVDRTSGQFF.

The rearrangement joins TRBV19 to TRBJ1-4; D remains unclear. V lost 1 base to trimming and J lost 7 bases, with 7 bases between them. The CDR3 covers 13 residues. The germline gives CDR1 LNHDA, CDR2 SQIVND (reference sequence). CDR3 in DNA: TGTGCCAGTAGTATAGCCCCAGGTGAAAAACTGTTTTTT. It specifies CASSIAPGEKLFF.

J is TRBJ1-6 and V is TRBV7-2; 9 bases match TRBD1. The CDR3 runs 16 residues. Trimming at V came to 0 bases and at J to 9 bases, leaving 6 bases not matched to a gene. Germline CDR1 SGHTA, CDR2 FQGNSA. Here the CDR3 reads CASSLAVQGASSPLHF. In nucleotides, the CDR3 is TGTGCCAGCAGCTTAGCGGTACAGGGGGCGAGTTCACCCCTCCACTTT.

This clone was recorded a few times. The chain has TRBV10-3 and TRBJ1-2; TRBD1 agrees at 11 bases. Per the germline V gene, CDR1 is ENHRY and CDR2 is SYGVKD. V was pared by 6 bases and J by 6 bases, with 18 bases of the junction left unmatched. CDR3 length equals 18 residues. The CDR3 DNA follows: TGTGCCATCAGCGGCCCGGGACAGGGGGATCTTCTGAACAATGGCTACACCTTC. Translation: CAISGPGQGDLLNNGYTF.

DNA of the CDR3: TGCGCCAGCAGCTTGGATTCCGGTAGCTCCTACGAGCAGTACTTC. It yields the protein CASSLDSGSSYEQYF. This chain connects TRBV5-1 to TRBJ2-7; D call uncertain. V dropped 0 bases and J dropped 0 bases, with 10 bases sitting between them. Per germline, CDR1 SGHRS and CDR2 YFSETQ. CDR3 length equals 15 residues.

This sequence joins TRBV7-9 and TRBJ1-1, with a possible D match to TRBD1 (6 bases). The V end lost 4 bases, the J end lost 4 bases, and 13 bases lay between the germline ends. The germline V gene encodes CDR1 SEHNR and CDR2 FQNEAQ (reference sequence). This CDR3 is built from 14 residues. The CDR3 loop is CASSSTQGSTEAFF. The CDR3 DNA follows: TGTGCCAGCAGCTCAACACAGGGATCCACTGAAGCTTTCTTT.

The chain links TRBV6-5 to TRBJ1-2; maybe TRBD1 (6 bases). The CDR3 extends over 15 amino acids. Looked up from germline, CDR1 is MNHEY and CDR2 is SVGAGI. Between the trimmed V and J ends, which lost 2 bases and 5 bases, there was a span of 15 bases. The CDR3 region has the DNA TGTGCCAGCAGTTACGCTACCGGGACACGTTATGGCTACACCTTC. Residues: CASSYATGTRYGYTF.

This chain uses TRBV6-6 with TRBJ2-5, with 7 bases identical to TRBD2. The trim removed 3 bases at V and 5 bases at J, leaving 6 bases unmatched. Germline V gene data show CDR1 as MNHNY and CDR2 as SVGAGI (reference sequence). The CDR3 is 14 amino acids. CDR3 loop: CASSYERGMETQYF. The CDR3 DNA reads as TGTGCCAGCAGTTATGAGCGGGGTATGGAGACCCAGTACTTC.

The genes are TRBV28 and TRBJ2-7; TRBD1 agrees at 9 bases. Germline V CDR1 and CDR2: MDHEN, SYDVKM. CDR3 length equals 15 residues. The V segment lost 5 bases and the J segment 1 base; nucleotides outside the gene matches: 6. For the CDR3, the DNA is TGTGCCAGCAGTCCCTCGGGACAGGGTTCCTACGAGCAGTACTTC. Translating gives CASSPSGQGSYEQYF. The full variable domain, its missing parts supplied by reference TRBV28 and TRBJ2-7, is DVKVTQSSRYLVKRTGEKVFLECVQDMDHENMFWYRQDPGLGLRLIYFSYDVKMKEKGDIPEGYSVSREKKERFSLILESASTNQTSMYLCASSPSGQGSYEQYFGPGTRLTVT.

This chain uses TRBV28 with TRBJ1-2; weak D call: TRBD1 (5 bases). The CDR3 runs 11 residues. Trimming shortened V by 6 bases and J by 8 bases, and 10 bases separated the two germline ends. Germline CDR1 is MDHEN and CDR2 is SYDVKM. Here the CDR3 DNA reads TGTGCCAGCAGCCGCAGACAGGGCTACACCTTC. It translates to CASSRRQGYTF.

CDR3 in DNA: TGTGCCAGTAGTATAGTGGCACAGGGGGCGTCGGGCTACACCTTC. Its translation: CASSIVAQGASGYTF. The rearrangement links TRBV19 to TRBJ1-2; 9 bases match TRBD1. Germline CDR1 reads LNHDA; CDR2 reads SQIVND (reference sequence). The CDR3 covers 15 residues. Trimming cost V 1 base and J 8 bases; bases outside gene matches: 8.

The chain employs TRBV5-4 and TRBJ2-7, with 8 nucleotides matching TRBD1. The CDR3 has 15 amino acids. CDR1 SGHNT and CDR2 YYREEE come from the germline V gene (reference sequence). V lost 2 bases and J lost 1; bases outside the gene matches: 5. The CDR3 region has the DNA TGTGCCAGCAGCTTAACAGGGGGTAGATCCTACGAGCAGTACTTC. This codes for CASSLTGGRSYEQYF.

The genes are TRBV5-1 and TRBJ2-5; the match to TRBD2 covers 13 bases. J lost 2 bases, V lost 4 bases, and 5 bases had no gene match. This CDR3 has 16 residues. CDR1 and CDR2 from the germline V gene are SGHRS and YFSETQ. In nucleotides, the CDR3 is TGCGCCAGCAGCCCGACTAGCGGGGGGACTCAAGAGACCCAGTACTTC. Amino acids: CASSPTSGGTQETQYF.

The DNA for the CDR3 is TGTGCCAGCAGCTTGACAGGGGGCGCCGAGAACACTGAAGCTTTCTTT. As protein: CASSLTGGAENTEAFF. The chain combines TRBV7-2 with TRBJ1-1; 10 bases are a match to TRBD1. The trim removed 3 bases at V and 1 base at J, leaving 5 bases unmatched. The CDR3 contains 16 residues. Germline V lookup: CDR1 SGHTA, CDR2 FQGNSA.

This clone was observed once. Written as DNA, the CDR3 is TGTGCCAGCAGCAGGGACAGCTATAGCAATCAGCCCCAGCATTTT. Translating gives CASSRDSYSNQPQHF. The chain employs TRBV7-2 and TRBJ1-5; 7 bases align to TRBD1. This CDR3 has 15 amino acids. Germline lookup yields CDR1 SGHTA and CDR2 FQGNSA. Trimming at V came to 5 bases and at J to 0 bases, leaving 4 bases not matched to a gene.

The chain employs TRBV5-4 and TRBJ1-1; D is uncertain. V gave up 4 bases and J gave up 1 base, with 17 bases separating them. There are 16 residues in the CDR3. The germline gives CDR1 SGHNT, CDR2 YYREEE (reference sequence). CDR3 sequence reads: CASSTGFGVSNTEAFF. The CDR3 nucleotides are TGTGCCAGCAGCACCGGATTCGGGGTCTCGAACACTGAAGCTTTCTTT.

V usage is TRBV30 and J usage is TRBJ1-4; 8 bases are shared with TRBD1. V shed 1 base, J shed 8 bases, and the junction held 9 bases outside the gene matches. Germline assignment: CDR1 GTSNPN and CDR2 SVGIG (reference sequence). The CDR3 length is 15 residues. Here the CDR3 reads CAWSALQGVGEKLFF. CDR3 in DNA: TGTGCCTGGAGTGCCCTACAGGGGGTAGGGGAAAAACTGTTTTTT.

The J gene is TRBJ2-1, the V gene TRBV2; TRBD1 might be the D (6 bases). V dropped 6 bases and J dropped 0 bases, with 12 bases sitting between them. The germline V gene has CDR1 SNHLY and CDR2 FYNNEI. This CDR3 spans 15 amino acids. CDR3 loop: CASRPDSNSYNEQFF. CDR3 DNA: TGTGCCAGCAGGCCGGACAGTAACTCCTACAATGAGCAGTTCTTC.

This clone showed up just a few times. The chain couples TRBV2 to TRBJ1-2, with D hard to call. Looked up from germline, CDR1 is SNHLY and CDR2 is FYNNEI. V was cut by 5 bases and J by 4 bases, with 14 bases left in between. The CDR3 runs to 14 residues. The CDR3 DNA reads as TGTGCCAGCAGTTTCGGACGGGAATCCTATGGCTACACCTTC. Translating gives CASSFGRESYGYTF.